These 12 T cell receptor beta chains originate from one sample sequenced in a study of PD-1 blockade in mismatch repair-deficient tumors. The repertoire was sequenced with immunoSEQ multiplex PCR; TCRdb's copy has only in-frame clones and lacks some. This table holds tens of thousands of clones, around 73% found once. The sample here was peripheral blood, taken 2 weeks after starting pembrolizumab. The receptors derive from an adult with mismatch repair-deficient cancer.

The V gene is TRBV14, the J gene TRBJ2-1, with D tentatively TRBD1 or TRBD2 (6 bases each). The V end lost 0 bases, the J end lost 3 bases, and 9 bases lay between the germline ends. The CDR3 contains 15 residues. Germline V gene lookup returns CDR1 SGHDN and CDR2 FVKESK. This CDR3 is CASSQDGGRYNEQFF. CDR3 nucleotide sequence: TGTGCCAGCAGCCAAGACGGGGGCCGCTACAATGAGCAGTTCTTC.

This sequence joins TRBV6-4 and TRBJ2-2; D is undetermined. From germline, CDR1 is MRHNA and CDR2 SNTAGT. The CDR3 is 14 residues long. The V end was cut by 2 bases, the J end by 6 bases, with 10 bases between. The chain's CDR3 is CASSDQDSPGELFF. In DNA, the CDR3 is TGTGCCAGCAGTGACCAGGATAGTCCCGGGGAGCTGTTTTTT.

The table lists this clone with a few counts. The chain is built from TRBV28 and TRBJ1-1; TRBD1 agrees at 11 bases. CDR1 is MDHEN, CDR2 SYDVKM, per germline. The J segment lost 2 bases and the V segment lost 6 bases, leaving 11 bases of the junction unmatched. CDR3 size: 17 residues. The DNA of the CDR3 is TGTGCCAGCAGGGGGGACAGGGGGGACCGATTAAACACTGAAGCTTTCTTT. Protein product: CASRGDRGDRLNTEAFF. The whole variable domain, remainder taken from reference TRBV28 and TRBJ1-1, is DVKVTQSSRYLVKRTGEKVFLECVQDMDHENMFWYRQDPGLGLRLIYFSYDVKMKEKGDIPEGYSVSREKKERFSLILESASTNQTSMYLCASRGDRGDRLNTEAFFGQGTRLTVV.

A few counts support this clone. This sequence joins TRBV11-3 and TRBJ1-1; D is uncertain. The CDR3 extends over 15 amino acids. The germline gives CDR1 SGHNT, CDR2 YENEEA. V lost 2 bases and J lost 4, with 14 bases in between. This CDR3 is CASSLYSRMGTEAFF. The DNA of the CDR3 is TGTGCCAGCAGCTTATATTCTCGGATGGGCACTGAAGCTTTCTTT. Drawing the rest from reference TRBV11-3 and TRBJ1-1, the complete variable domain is EAGVVQSPRYKIIEKKQPVAFWCNPISGHNTLYWYLQNLGQGPELLIRYENEEAVDDSQLPKDRFSAERLKGVDSTLKIQPAELGDSAVYLCASSLYSRMGTEAFFGQGTRLTVV.

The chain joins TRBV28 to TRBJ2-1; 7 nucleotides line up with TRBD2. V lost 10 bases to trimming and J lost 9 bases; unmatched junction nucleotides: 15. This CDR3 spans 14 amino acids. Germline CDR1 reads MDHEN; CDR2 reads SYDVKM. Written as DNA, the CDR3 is TGTGCCACCCTGACCGGGGGGTTCCGGGCTGAGCAGTTCTTC. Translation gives CATLTGGFRAEQFF.

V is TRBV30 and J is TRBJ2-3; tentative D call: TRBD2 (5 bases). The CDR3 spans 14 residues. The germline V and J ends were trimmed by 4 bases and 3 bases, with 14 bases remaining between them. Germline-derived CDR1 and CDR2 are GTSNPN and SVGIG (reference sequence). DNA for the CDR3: TGTGCCTGGAATCCGGCGGGTGGTACAGATACGCAGTATTTT. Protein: CAWNPAGGTDTQYF.

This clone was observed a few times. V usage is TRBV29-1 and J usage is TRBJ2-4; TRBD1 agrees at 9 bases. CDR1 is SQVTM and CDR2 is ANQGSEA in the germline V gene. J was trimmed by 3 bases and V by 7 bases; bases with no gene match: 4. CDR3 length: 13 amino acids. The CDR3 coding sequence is TGCAGCGGGGGACAGGGAGACAAAAACATTCAGTACTTC. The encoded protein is CSGGQGDKNIQYF. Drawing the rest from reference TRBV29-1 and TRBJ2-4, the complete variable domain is SAVISQKPSRDICQRGTSLTIQCQVDSQVTMMFWYRQQPGQSLTLIATANQGSEATYESGFVIDKFPISRPNLTFSTLTVSNMSPEDSSIYLCSGGQGDKNIQYFGAGTRLSVL.

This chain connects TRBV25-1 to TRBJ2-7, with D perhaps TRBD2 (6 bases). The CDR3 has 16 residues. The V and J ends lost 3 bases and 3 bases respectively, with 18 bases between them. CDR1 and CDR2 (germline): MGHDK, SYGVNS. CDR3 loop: CASSERDSRGNYEQYF. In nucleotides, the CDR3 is TGTGCCAGCAGTGAGAGGGACTCCCGAGGGAACTACGAGCAGTACTTC.

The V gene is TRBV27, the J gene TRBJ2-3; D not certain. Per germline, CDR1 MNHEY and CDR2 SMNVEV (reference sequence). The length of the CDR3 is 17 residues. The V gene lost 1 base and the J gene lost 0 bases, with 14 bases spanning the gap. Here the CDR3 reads CASSLFVGPASTDTQYF. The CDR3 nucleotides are TGTGCCAGCAGTTTATTCGTAGGACCCGCAAGCACAGATACGCAGTATTTT.

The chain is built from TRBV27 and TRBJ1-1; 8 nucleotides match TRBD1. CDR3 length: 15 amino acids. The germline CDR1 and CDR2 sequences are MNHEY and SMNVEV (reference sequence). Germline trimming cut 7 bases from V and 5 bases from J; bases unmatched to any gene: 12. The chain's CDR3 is CASNKGGQGWTEAFF. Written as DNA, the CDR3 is TGTGCCAGCAATAAGGGAGGACAGGGTTGGACTGAAGCTTTCTTT.

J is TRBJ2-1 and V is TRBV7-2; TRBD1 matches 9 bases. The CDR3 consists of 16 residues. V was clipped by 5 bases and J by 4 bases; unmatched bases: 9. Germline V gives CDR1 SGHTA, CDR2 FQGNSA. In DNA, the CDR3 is TGTGCCAGCAGCAGAACCGGGACAGGGCAATACAATGAGCAGTTCTTC. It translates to CASSRTGTGQYNEQFF.

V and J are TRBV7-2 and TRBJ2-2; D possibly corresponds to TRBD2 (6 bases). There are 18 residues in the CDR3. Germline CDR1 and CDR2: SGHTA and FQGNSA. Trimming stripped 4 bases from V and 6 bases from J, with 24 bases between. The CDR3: CASSYTSPSYGSSGELFF. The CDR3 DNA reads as TGTGCCAGCAGCTACACGTCCCCGTCTTACGGGAGCTCCGGGGAGCTGTTTTTT. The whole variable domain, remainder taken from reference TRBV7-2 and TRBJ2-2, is GAGVSQSPSNKVTEKGKDVELRCDPISGHTALYWYRQSLGQGLEFLIYFQGNSAPDKSGLPSDRFSAERTGGSVSTLTIQRTQQEDSAVYLCASSYTSPSYGSSGELFFGEGSRLTVL.